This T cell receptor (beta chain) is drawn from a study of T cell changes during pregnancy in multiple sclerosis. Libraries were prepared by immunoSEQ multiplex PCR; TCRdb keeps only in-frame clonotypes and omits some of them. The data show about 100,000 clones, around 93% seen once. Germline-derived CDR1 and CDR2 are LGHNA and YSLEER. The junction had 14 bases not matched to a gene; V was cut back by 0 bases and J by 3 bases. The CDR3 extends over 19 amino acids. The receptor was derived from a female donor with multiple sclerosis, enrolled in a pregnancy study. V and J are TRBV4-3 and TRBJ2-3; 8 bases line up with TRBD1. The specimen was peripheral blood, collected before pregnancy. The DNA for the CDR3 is TGCGCCAGCAGCCAAGATTCCGGGGTGACAGGGGCGAGAACAGATACGCAGTATTTT. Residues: CASSQDSGVTGARTDTQYF.